The clone carrying this TCR beta chain was detected ten times or more. This entry belongs to a study of patients and donors after allogeneic stem cell transplantation. MiXCR, applied by TCRdb to the RT-PCR reads, yields one record per CDR3 protein. The top ten hold roughly 6% of the sample, which has 920,000 or so distinct CDR3 sequences, approximately 19% seen once. This receptor was identified in a human donor who was either an allogeneic HSCT recipient or a stem cell or donor lymphocyte infusion donor (not recorded which). It is not recorded whose cells these are; they may come from a transplant donor. Specimen: blood, either unsorted or a sorted T cell fraction (not recorded which).

The CDR3 protein is CASRDSPPDTQYF. As DNA, the CDR3 is TGTGCCAGCAGGGATAGCCCCCCAGATACGCAGTATTTT. This chain connects TRBV27 to TRBJ2-3; D unclear. Trimming left V 6 bases short and J 4 bases short, with 11 bases between. This CDR3 is built from 13 residues. Looked up from germline, CDR1 is MNHEY and CDR2 is SMNVEV (reference sequence).